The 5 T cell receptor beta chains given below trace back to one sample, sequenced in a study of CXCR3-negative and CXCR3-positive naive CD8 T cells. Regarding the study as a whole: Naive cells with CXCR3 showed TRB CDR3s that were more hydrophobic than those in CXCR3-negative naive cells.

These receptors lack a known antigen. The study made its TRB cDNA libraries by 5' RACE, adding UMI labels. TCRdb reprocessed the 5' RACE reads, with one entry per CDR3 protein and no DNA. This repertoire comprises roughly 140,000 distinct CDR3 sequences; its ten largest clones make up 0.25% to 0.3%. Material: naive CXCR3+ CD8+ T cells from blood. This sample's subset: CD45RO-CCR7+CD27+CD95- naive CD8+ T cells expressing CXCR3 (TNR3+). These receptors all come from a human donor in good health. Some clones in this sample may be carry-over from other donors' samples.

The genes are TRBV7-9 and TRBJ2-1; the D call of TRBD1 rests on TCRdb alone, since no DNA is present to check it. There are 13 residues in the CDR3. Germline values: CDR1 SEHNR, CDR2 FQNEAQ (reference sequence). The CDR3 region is CASAGTGPDEQFF. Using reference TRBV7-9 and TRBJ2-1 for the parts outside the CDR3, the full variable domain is DTGVSQNPRHKITKRGQNVTFRCDPISEHNRLYWYRQTLGQGPEFLTYFQNEAQLEKSRLLSDRFSAERPKGSFSTLEIQRTEQGDSAMYLCASAGTGPDEQFFGPGTRLTVL.

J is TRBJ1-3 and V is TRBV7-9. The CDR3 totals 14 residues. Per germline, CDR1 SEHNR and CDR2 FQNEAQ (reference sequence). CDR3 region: CASSSRTSGNTIYF.

This CDR3 reads CASSRHSRGGNEQFF. The chain is built from TRBV7-9 and TRBJ2-1; TCRdb's D call, TRBD2, is unchecked because there is no DNA. The V gene's germline CDR1 is SEHNR and CDR2 FQNEAQ (reference sequence). The CDR3 loop spans 15 amino acids.

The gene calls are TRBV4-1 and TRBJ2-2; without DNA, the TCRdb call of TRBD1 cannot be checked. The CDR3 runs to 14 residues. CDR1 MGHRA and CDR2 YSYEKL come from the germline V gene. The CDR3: CASKRGEDTGELFF.

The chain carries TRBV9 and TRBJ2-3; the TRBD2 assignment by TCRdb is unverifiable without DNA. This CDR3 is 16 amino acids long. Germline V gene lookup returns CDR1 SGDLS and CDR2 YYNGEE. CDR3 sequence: CASSDPHVGGTDTQYF.